This TCR beta chain was found in a study of T cells after yellow fever vaccination. TCRdb itself ran the 5' RACE reads through MiXCR, one entry per CDR3 protein. The sample consists of about 550,000 distinct CDR3 sequences, 15% to 20% of them appearing once. The CDR3 length is 14 residues. Germline lookup yields CDR1 SGHRS and CDR2 YFSETQ. Trimming cost V 2 bases and J 8 bases, with 15 bases left between them. The specimen was PBMCs, collected 15 days after the yellow fever booster vaccination. This chain joins TRBV5-1 and TRBJ2-3, with unresolved D. This sequence originates from a man aged 30 to 39 who received the YFV17D yellow fever vaccine. CDR3 amino acids: CASSLDPGLGTQYF. CDR3 sequence (DNA): TGCGCCAGCAGCTTAGATCCCGGATTGGGTACGCAGTATTTT.